This TCR beta chain derives from a study of cytomegalovirus exposure and HLA in healthy donors. Study context: The 90 to 150 validation repertoires used the same platform as the 600 to 750 first-cohort repertoires (as reported by a later analysis). Findings and limits, study-wide: The investigators catalogued 150 to 200 TCR beta chains as cytomegalovirus-associated.

A roughly 120-subject validation cohort, separate from the approximately 670-subject first cohort, supplied the donors. Only in-frame clones appear in the TCRdb table, and some are missing; sequencing was by immunoSEQ multiplex PCR. This sample has roughly 150,000 clones, with about 87% found just once. For this clone: The target antigen is unknown.

The germline V and J ends were trimmed by 8 bases and 4 bases, with 20 bases remaining between them. Germline V CDR1 and CDR2: MNHEY, SMNVEV (reference sequence). This CDR3 is 15 amino acids long. This receptor was identified in a man younger than 35 in good health and CMV-seropositive. The sequencing input was PBMCs. V usage is TRBV27 and J usage is TRBJ1-1; no clear D. CDR3 in amino acids: CASVQRRVGATEAFF. Here the CDR3 DNA reads TGTGCCAGCGTCCAGAGGAGGGTCGGAGCCACTGAAGCTTTCTTT.